This TCR beta chain appears in the sequencing data of a study of T cells in Graves' hyperthyroidism and ophthalmopathy. Germline assignment: CDR1 SGHVS and CDR2 FQNEAQ. This CDR3 region has 17 residues. Trimming took off 1 base at V and 1 base at J, with 17 bases between the two ends. Template material for amplifying TCR beta CDR3 regions consisted of RNA transcripts. First-round RT-PCR with HTBI primers amplified the TCR CDR3 region. TCRdb reanalysed the multiplex PCR reads using MiXCR and keeps one entry per CDR3 protein. The top ten hold around a third of the sample, which has nearly 750,000 distinct CDR3 sequences, roughly a third seen once. This clonotype was observed a handful of times.

The TCR sequence derives from a middle-aged woman with Graves' hyperthyroidism. The gene calls are TRBV7-8 and TRBJ2-7; D is uncertain. The specimen was blood. The CDR3 sequence is CASSLGFIGLNSYEQYF. In nucleotides, the CDR3 is TGTGCCAGCAGCTTAGGATTCATAGGGCTGAATTCCTACGAGCAGTACTTC.